Listed here is a single T cell receptor (beta chain). Its target antigen remains unknown. Base-call qualities are not available, and no considerably larger clone is one nucleotide away. The CDR3, cysteine through phenylalanine, is 13 amino acids long. This entry keeps only the CDR3 DNA: 39 bases, framed from base 1. The germline V gene encodes CDR1 SGHTS and CDR2 YDEGEE. Trimming at the junction amounts to 4 bases on V and 8 bases on J, and the germline ends lie 12 bases apart. The source of the sample is a study of T cell responses to AZD1222 COVID-19 vaccine (dated by TCRdb to about 2021). Notes on the research overall: Because spike-specific TCR depth and breadth did not differ between the two schedules, AZD1222 recipients who got a second dose at roughly 4 weeks were pooled with those who got a second dose at roughly 12 weeks. A total of 233 trial participants underwent TCR sequencing, of whom 207 received two doses of AZD1222 and 26 received two doses of the MenACWY control vaccine. Trial participants were enrolled by age into 18-55, 56-69 and 70-plus year subgroups, with roughly 160, 29 and 62 TCR-sequenced participants respectively. Overall study outcomes, separate from this receptor: In the small 56-69-year group, the increase in depth fell short of significance, most likely because of low power. The whole spike protein was spanned by vaccine-associated CD4 TCRs, and dominant responses were seen in regions 160-218 and 743-854. No day 14 peak-response samples were available, so repertoires were characterized only after the peak T cell response. Most participants were white British and females outnumbered males, and the authors suggested that clonal diversity may have been underestimated. Conclusions about previously exposed vaccinees are limited because only five to seven AZD1222 recipients were SARS-CoV-2 seropositive at baseline. A significant rise in spike-specific TCR breadth and depth was observed after two AZD1222 doses relative to day 0 and relative to MenACWY recipients. Epitopes outside the regions mutated in the B.1.351 and B.1.1.7 variants were reportedly recognized by nearly half of the unique spike-specific TCRs.

The time point label here, explained by the study, means: baseline before first vaccination. Samples from vaccinated people were obtained from the UK trials COV001 and COV002, which included a single-blind randomized controlled phase 2/3 trial of AZD1222 (ChAdOx1 nCoV-19) in healthy adults. Trial participant PBMC samples were collected at day 0 and day 28 after the second dose for TCRbeta chain sequencing. The CDR3 regions of human TCRbeta chains were subjected to immunosequencing. On the authors' methods: TCRs in the repertoires were compared against a reference library of SARS-CoV-2-specific TCRs that had been generated with the MIRA antigen-specificity platform. Breadth meant the fraction of unique TCRs that were SARS-CoV-2-associated, whereas depth meant the fraction of total T cells that were SARS-CoV-2-associated. Using the MIRA data, each spike-specific TCR was mapped to the spike region that the TCR reacts to and placed in a CD4 or CD8 class. Log10-transformed breadth and depth values were compared by one-way ANOVA with Sidak's multiple comparisons tests. The source is immuneACCESS, and TCRdb retained only in-frame sequences with V and J called. Part of the clones is not carried over; for the studies checked, unresolved V genes explain less than half of this, and the remainder is unexplained. That table furnishes V, J and clone size, whereas the DNA furnished D and trimming. The sample has 120,000 or so clones on record, 65% to 85% of them singletons. The ten most abundant clones make up 3.5% to 5% of the sample.

The starting material was peripheral blood, obtained on day 0 of AZD1222 vaccination. The clonotype was recovered from an adult in good health. Recombination joined TRBV5-8 with TRBJ1-4; possibly the D gene is TRBD1, per 6 matching bases. The CDR3 amino acid sequence is: CASSTGLGEKLFF. The sequenced DNA is TGTGCCAGCAGCACAGGGTTAGGAGAAAAACTGTTTTTT.